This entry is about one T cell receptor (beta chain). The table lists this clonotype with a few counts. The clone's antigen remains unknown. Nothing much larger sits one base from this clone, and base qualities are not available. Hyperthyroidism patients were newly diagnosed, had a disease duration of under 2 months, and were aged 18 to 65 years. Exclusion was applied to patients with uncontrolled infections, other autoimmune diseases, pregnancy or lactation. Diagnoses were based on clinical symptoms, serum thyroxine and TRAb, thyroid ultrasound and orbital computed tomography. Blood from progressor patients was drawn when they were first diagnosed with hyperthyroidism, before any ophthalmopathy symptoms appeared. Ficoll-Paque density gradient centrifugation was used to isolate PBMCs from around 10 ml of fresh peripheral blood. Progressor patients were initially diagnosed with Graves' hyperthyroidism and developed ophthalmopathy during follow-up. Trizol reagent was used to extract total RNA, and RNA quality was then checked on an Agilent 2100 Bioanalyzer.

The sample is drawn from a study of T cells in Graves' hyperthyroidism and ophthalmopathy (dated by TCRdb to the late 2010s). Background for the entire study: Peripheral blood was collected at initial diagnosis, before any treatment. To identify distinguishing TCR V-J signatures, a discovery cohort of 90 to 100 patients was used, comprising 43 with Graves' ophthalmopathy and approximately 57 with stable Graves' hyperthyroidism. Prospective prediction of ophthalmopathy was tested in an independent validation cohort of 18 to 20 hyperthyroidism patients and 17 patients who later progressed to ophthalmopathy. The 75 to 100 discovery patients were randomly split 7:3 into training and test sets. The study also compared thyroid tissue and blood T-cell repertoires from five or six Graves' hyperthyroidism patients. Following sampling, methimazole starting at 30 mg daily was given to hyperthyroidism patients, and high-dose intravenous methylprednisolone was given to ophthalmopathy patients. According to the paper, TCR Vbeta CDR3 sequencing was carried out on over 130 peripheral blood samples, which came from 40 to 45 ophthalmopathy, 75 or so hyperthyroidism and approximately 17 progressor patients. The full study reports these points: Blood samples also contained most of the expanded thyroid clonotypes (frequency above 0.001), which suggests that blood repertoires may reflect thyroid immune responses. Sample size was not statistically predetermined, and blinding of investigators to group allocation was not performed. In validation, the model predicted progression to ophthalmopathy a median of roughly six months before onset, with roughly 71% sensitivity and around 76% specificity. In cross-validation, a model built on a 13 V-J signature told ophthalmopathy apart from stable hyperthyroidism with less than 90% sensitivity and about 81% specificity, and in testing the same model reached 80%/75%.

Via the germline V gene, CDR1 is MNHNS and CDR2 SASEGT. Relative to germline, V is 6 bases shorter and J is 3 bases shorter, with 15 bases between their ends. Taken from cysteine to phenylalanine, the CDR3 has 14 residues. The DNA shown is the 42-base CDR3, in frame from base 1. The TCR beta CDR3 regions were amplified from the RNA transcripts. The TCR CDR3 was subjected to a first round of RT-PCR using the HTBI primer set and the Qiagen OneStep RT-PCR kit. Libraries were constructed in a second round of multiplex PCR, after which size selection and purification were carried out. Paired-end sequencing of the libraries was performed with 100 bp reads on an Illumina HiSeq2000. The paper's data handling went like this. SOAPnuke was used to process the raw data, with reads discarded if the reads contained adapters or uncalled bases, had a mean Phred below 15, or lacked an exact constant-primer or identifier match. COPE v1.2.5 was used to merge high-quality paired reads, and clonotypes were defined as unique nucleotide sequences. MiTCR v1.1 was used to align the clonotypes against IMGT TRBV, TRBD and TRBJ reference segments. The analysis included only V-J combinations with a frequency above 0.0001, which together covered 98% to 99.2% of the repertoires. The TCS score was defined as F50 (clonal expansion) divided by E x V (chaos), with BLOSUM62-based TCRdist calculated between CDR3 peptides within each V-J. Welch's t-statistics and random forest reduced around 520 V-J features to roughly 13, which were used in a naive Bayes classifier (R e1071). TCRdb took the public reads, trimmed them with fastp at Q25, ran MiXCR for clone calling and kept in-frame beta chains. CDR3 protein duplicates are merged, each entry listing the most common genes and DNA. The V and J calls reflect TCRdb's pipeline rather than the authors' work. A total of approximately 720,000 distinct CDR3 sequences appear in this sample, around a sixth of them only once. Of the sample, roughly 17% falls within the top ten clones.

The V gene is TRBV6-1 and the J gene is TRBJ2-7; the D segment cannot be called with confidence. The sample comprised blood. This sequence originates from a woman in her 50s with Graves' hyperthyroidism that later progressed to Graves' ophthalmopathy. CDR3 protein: CASRMKDRVYEQYF. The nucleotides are TGTGCCAGCAGAATGAAGGACCGAGTCTACGAGCAGTACTTC.